The 18 T cell receptor beta chains below come from one sample, sequenced in a study of blood T cells in healthy people across ages. A sample-barcoded 5' primer and a J-beta primer mix were used in a second PCR of roughly 7 to 11 cycles. TCRdb passed the 5' RACE reads through MiXCR, listing each CDR3 protein once. This table holds 1.5 million to 1.8 million distinct CDR3 sequences, 35% to 45% found once. Input material: blood. These receptor sequences come from a woman between 18 and 30 years old in good health.

The V call is TRBV7-9, the J call TRBJ1-5, with D maybe TRBD1 (5 bases). This CDR3 is built from 13 residues. V dropped 5 bases and J dropped 5 bases, with 10 bases sitting between them. Germline V gene lookup returns CDR1 SEHNR and CDR2 FQNEAQ (reference sequence). The CDR3 sequence is CASSEGPYQPQHF. CDR3 bases: TGTGCCAGCAGCGAGGGACCGTATCAGCCCCAGCATTTT.

The CDR3 DNA sequence: TGCGCCAGCAGCTTGGAAGGGGGCCATGGCTACACCTTC. Translating gives CASSLEGGHGYTF. This sequence joins TRBV5-1 and TRBJ1-2, with 7 nucleotides matching TRBD1. V was pared by 0 bases and J by 6 bases, with 2 bases of the junction left unmatched. CDR1 is SGHRS, CDR2 YFSETQ, per germline. CDR3 length: 13 residues.

This clonotype was found a few times. The J gene is TRBJ2-1, the V gene TRBV12-3 or TRBV12-4, with TRBD1 matching 8 bases. The CDR3 covers 13 residues. V trimming: 5 bases; J trimming: 14 bases; junction bases outside the gene matches: 11. The CDR3 DNA follows: TGTGCCAGCAGTCTTTCCTTCCAGGACAGGGAGTTCTTC. Translation gives CASSLSFQDREFF.

Comment on this clonotype: A much larger clone lies a single base off, so this may be a read error. The V gene is TRBV29-1, the J gene TRBJ2-1; 11 nucleotides align to TRBD1. There are 16 residues in the CDR3. Germline loops: CDR1 SQVTM, CDR2 ANQGSEA. V lost 5 bases and J lost 5; bases outside the gene matches: 11. The CDR3 here is CSVTTVSGQGDNEQFF. The CDR3 bases are TGCAGCGTTACCACAGTGTCGGGACAGGGGGACAATGAGCAGTTCTTC.

The V gene is TRBV20-1, the J gene TRBJ1-6, with D perhaps TRBD1 (6 bases). V lost 1 base and J lost 3, with 10 bases in between. CDR1 is DFQATT and CDR2 is SNEGSKA in the germline V gene (reference sequence). This CDR3 has 15 amino acids. The CDR3 protein is CSARVQGNYNSPLHF. The CDR3 nucleotides are TGCAGTGCTAGAGTGCAGGGGAACTATAATTCACCCCTCCACTTT.

Note on this clonotype: A much larger clone is a single base away; this may be a read error. The rearrangement links TRBV3-1 to TRBJ1-5, with D perhaps matching TRBD1 (6 bases). The germline V gene encodes CDR1 LGHDT and CDR2 YNNKEL (reference sequence). Trimming stripped 4 bases from V and 5 bases from J, with 9 bases between. The CDR3 covers 13 residues. The chain's CDR3 is CASSRAGDQPQHF. In DNA form, the CDR3 reads TGTGCCAGCAGCCGGGCAGGGGATCAGCCCCAGCATTTT. The full variable domain, with the rest looked up from reference TRBV3-1 and TRBJ1-5, is DTAVSQTPKYLVTQMGNDKSIKCEQNLGHDTMYWYKQDSKKFLKIMFSYNNKELIINETVPNRFSPKSPDKAHLNLHINSLELGDSAVYFCASSRAGDQPQHFGDGTRLSIL.

This clonotype was seen more than once but under ten times. The chain links TRBV7-2 to TRBJ1-2; the match to TRBD1 covers 7 bases. Germline CDR1 SGHTA, CDR2 FQGNSA. Trimming took 5 bases from V and 3 from J; bases not matched to a gene: 6. The CDR3 is 14 residues long. DNA for the CDR3: TGTGCCAGCAGCGCGACAGGGTGGGACTATGGCTACACCTTC. Protein sequence: CASSATGWDYGYTF.

The chain couples TRBV10-3 to TRBJ1-4; D call uncertain. V was trimmed by 3 bases and J by 3 bases, leaving 11 bases between them. The CDR3 contains 15 residues. The V gene's germline CDR1 is ENHRY and CDR2 SYGVKD. In DNA, the CDR3 is TGTGCCATCAGTGACGAGGGTCAGGCTAATGAAAAACTGTTTTTT. Protein sequence: CAISDEGQANEKLFF.

The rearrangement uses TRBV29-1 and TRBJ2-3, with D uncertain. The V and J ends lost 7 bases and 6 bases respectively, with 11 bases between them. Germline V gene sequence: CDR1 SQVTM, CDR2 ANQGSEA. This CDR3 has 11 amino acids. CDR3 sequence (DNA): TGCAGCGGTGATAGTGGGGATACGCAGTATTTT. As protein: CSGDSGDTQYF.

This clonotype was picked up one time. The chain recombines TRBV6-2 or TRBV6-3 with TRBJ1-1; D is undetermined. Germline assignment: CDR1 MNHEY and CDR2 SVGEGT. V lost 2 bases to trimming and J lost 1 base, with 14 bases between them. This CDR3 is 16 amino acids long. The CDR3 nucleotides are TGTGCCAGCAGTTACCCGGAGGAGGGTAGGAACACTGAAGCTTTCTTT. Translation gives CASSYPEEGRNTEAFF.

This chain uses TRBV20-1 with TRBJ2-1; 7 bases align to TRBD1. Germline CDR1 is DFQATT and CDR2 is SNEGSKA (reference sequence). Germline trimming cut 2 bases from V and 10 bases from J; bases unmatched to any gene: 14. The length of the CDR3 is 15 residues. The CDR3, as DNA: TGCAGTGCTAGACCGCCGGGACAGAGGACCTACGAGCAGTTCTTC. Its translation: CSARPPGQRTYEQFF.

V gene TRBV7-2 combines with J gene TRBJ2-2; a possible D gene is TRBD2 (5 bases). V lost 2 bases and J lost 1, with 11 bases in between. The CDR3 is 16 residues long. From germline, CDR1 is SGHTA and CDR2 FQGNSA. This CDR3 is CASSLRGRLNTGELFF. CDR3 DNA: TGTGCCAGCAGCTTACGGGGTCGACTGAACACCGGGGAGCTGTTTTTT.

The chain couples TRBV6-5 to TRBJ2-1, with 14 bases matching TRBD2. The J call may be incorrect, as the DNA end agrees better with TRBJ2-7. The germline V gene has CDR1 MNHEY and CDR2 SVGAGI. The CDR3 is made up of 17 amino acids. This chain's CDR3 is CASSSRTSGGLYNEQYF. The CDR3 DNA reads TGTGCCAGCAGTTCGCGGACTAGCGGGGGGCTGTACAATGAGCAGTACTTC.

J is TRBJ2-2 and V is TRBV28, with D uncertain. Trimming left V 5 bases short and J 0 bases short, with 13 bases between. Germline V gene data show CDR1 as MDHEN and CDR2 as SYDVKM. This CDR3 region has 16 residues. In nucleotides, the CDR3 is TGTGCCAGCAGTCCGCAGGAAATCGCGAACACCGGGGAGCTGTTTTTT. It translates to CASSPQEIANTGELFF. The whole variable domain, remainder taken from reference TRBV28 and TRBJ2-2, is DVKVTQSSRYLVKRTGEKVFLECVQDMDHENMFWYRQDPGLGLRLIYFSYDVKMKEKGDIPEGYSVSREKKERFSLILESASTNQTSMYLCASSPQEIANTGELFFGEGSRLTVL.

The sample holds a few counts of this clonotype. The chain has TRBV2 and TRBJ2-1; no clear D gene. CDR1 and CDR2 (germline): SNHLY, FYNNEI. V dropped 7 bases and J dropped 13 bases, with 20 bases sitting between them. CDR3 length: 13 residues. The CDR3 is CASTFLSVGGQFF. In DNA form, the CDR3 reads TGTGCCAGCACTTTCCTTTCCGTTGGTGGACAGTTCTTC.

The chain combines TRBV13 with TRBJ2-1; D remains unclear. Germline V gene sequence: CDR1 PRHDT, CDR2 FYEKMQ (reference sequence). The CDR3 spans 13 residues. Trimming shortened V by 5 bases and J by 6 bases, and 11 bases separated the two germline ends. The CDR3 spells CASSPTHINEQFF. The CDR3 nucleotides are TGTGCCAGCAGCCCAACCCATATCAATGAGCAGTTCTTC.

The CDR3 reads CASSLARIQRITEAFF. The CDR3 nucleotides are TGTGCCAGCAGTTTAGCGCGAATCCAGCGGATTACTGAAGCTTTCTTT. The V gene is TRBV12-3 or TRBV12-4, the J gene TRBJ1-1, with unresolved D. V lost 0 bases, J lost 5 bases, and 16 bases lay in between. The length of the CDR3 is 16 residues.

This sequence joins TRBV30 and TRBJ1-5; tentatively, D is TRBD1 (5 bases). Per the germline V gene, CDR1 is GTSNPN and CDR2 is SVGIG (reference sequence). This CDR3 has 13 amino acids. Trimming took 2 bases from V and 7 from J, leaving 12 bases between them. For the CDR3, the DNA is TGTGCCTGGAGTACAGCAGGGACCCAGCCCCAGCATTTT. Translating it yields CAWSTAGTQPQHF. The full variable domain, in which reference TRBV30 and TRBJ1-5 provide the parts outside the CDR3, is SQTIHQWPATLVQPVGSPLSLECTVEGTSNPNLYWYRQAAGRGLQLLFYSVGIGQISSEVPQNLSASRPQDRQFILSSKKLLLSDSGFYLCAWSTAGTQPQHFGDGTRLSIL.